This T cell receptor beta chain was sequenced for a study of T-cell reconstitution after alpha-beta-depleted transplantation in children. Study-wide results and caveats: From newly produced T cells came most of the T-cell counts and diversity one year after transplant.

V was clipped by 0 bases and J by 2 bases, with 13 bases between them. This CDR3 has 16 amino acids. Germline lookup yields CDR1 PRHDT and CDR2 FYEKMQ (reference sequence). The library targeted TCRbeta and was prepared with unique molecular identifiers. TCRdb re-derived calls from the PCR reads in MiXCR, one entry per CDR3 protein. The sample yields some 300,000 distinct CDR3 sequences, almost 8% seen once. This clonotype was counted ten times or more. Its antigen is not known. This TCR derives from a female patient aged 2-15 years who had a stem cell transplant for Fanconi anemia, so the T cells may come from the graft donor. Sequenced material: peripheral blood, taken 360 days after TCRalphabeta/CD19-depleted stem cell transplant. The chain joins TRBV13 to TRBJ2-5; possibly TRBD1 or TRBD2 for D (5 bases each). The CDR3 coding sequence is TGTGCCAGCAGCTTAGGATTGGACGGGGCACAAGAGACCCAGTACTTC. Protein product: CASSLGLDGAQETQYF. Full variable domain (outside the CDR3, taken from reference TRBV13 and TRBJ2-5): AAGVIQSPRHLIKEKRETATLKCYPIPRHDTVYWYQQGPGQDPQFLISFYEKMQSDKGSIPDRFSAQQFSDYHSELNMSSLELGDSALYFCASSLGLDGAQETQYFGPGTRLLVL.